This TCR beta chain was observed in a study of cytomegalovirus exposure and HLA in healthy donors. The study ran its PCR with 60 Vbeta and 13 Jbeta primers. The assay was immunoSEQ multiplex PCR, and TCRdb's table has in-frame clones only and misses some. The sample includes around 120,000 clones, roughly three fifths of them seen just once. This clone was detected only once. The J segment lost 5 bases and the V segment lost 0 bases, leaving 15 bases of the junction unmatched. Germline CDR1 reads LNHNV; CDR2 reads YYDKDF (reference sequence). There are 18 residues in the CDR3. Sequenced input: PBMCs. The V and J genes are TRBV15 and TRBJ1-1, with 7 positions matching TRBD1. This TCR derives from a man in his forties in good health and CMV-seropositive. The CDR3 sequence is CATSRESRDRIGGTEAFF. The CDR3 DNA reads as TGTGCCACCAGCAGAGAAAGTCGGGACAGAATAGGTGGGACTGAAGCTTTCTTT. The full variable domain, completed using reference TRBV15 and TRBJ1-1, is DAMVIQNPRYQVTQFGKPVTLSCSQTLNHNVMYWYQQKSSQAPKLLFHYYDKDFNNEADTPDNFQSRRPNTSFCFLDIRSPGLGDTAMYLCATSRESRDRIGGTEAFFGQGTRLTVV.